This is a list of T cell receptor beta chains from one sample in a study of T cell changes during pregnancy in multiple sclerosis. The assay was immunoSEQ multiplex PCR, and TCRdb's table has in-frame clones only and misses some. The sample includes more than 50,000 clones, about 91% of them seen just once. The sequenced sample was peripheral blood, obtained after pregnancy. All receptors derive from a female donor in good health, enrolled as a control in a pregnancy study. Each CDR3 is given with its conserved first and last residue. A D gene is named only where the DNA matches it firmly. The listing skips clone size in some rows; elsewhere it reads once, few, many or a size class.

D gene	V gene	clone size	J gene	CDR3 protein	CDR3 DNA
.	TRBV15	.	TRBJ2-4	CATSRDLAKNIQYF	TGTGCCACCAGCAGGGACTTAGCCAAAAACATTCAGTACTTC
.	TRBV6-5	.	TRBJ1-2	CASSYSHREGYTF	TGTGCCAGCAGTTACTCCCACCGGGAGGGCTACACCTTC
.	TRBV5-5	.	TRBJ2-7	CASSWGRTASRYEQYF	TGTGCCAGCAGCTGGGGGCGGACAGCCTCCCGCTACGAGCAGTACTTC
TRBD1	TRBV5-1	.	TRBJ1-2	CASSLGSGTGGRGYTF	TGCGCCAGCAGCTTGGGTTCCGGGACAGGGGGTCGTGGCTACACCTTC
.	TRBV6-1	.	TRBJ2-2	CASSWRGRRTGELFF	TGTGCCAGCAGCTGGCGGGGGCGACGCACCGGGGAGCTGTTTTTT
.	TRBV9	.	TRBJ2-5	CASSVGGLQETQYF	TGTGCCAGCAGCGTAGGGGGCTTACAAGAGACCCAGTACTTC
.	TRBV7-9	.	TRBJ2-5	CASSSGLYQETQYF	TGTGCCAGCAGCTCGGGACTGTACCAAGAGACCCAGTACTTC
TRBD1	TRBV28	.	TRBJ1-2	CATPGQGNYGYTF	TGTGCCACCCCGGGACAGGGTAACTATGGCTACACCTTC
TRBD2	TRBV28	once	TRBJ2-3	CASSLRGGGYTQYF	TGTGCCAGCAGTTTACGCGGGGGAGGGTATACGCAGTATTTT
TRBD2	TRBV7-9	.	TRBJ2-1	CASSLALAGLYNEQFF	TGTGCCAGCAGCTTAGCCCTAGCGGGGCTCTACAATGAGCAGTTCTTC
.	TRBV6-1	.	TRBJ1-1	CASGFDSMNTEAFF	TGTGCCAGCGGCTTTGACAGTATGAACACTGAAGCTTTCTTT
.	TRBV19	.	TRBJ1-1	CASSLNTEAFF	TGTGCCAGTAGCCTTAACACTGAAGCTTTCTTT
.	TRBV18	few	TRBJ1-6	CASSPRTAVNSPLHF	TGTGCCAGCTCACCGAGGACAGCCGTCAATTCACCCCTCCACTTT
.	TRBV25-1	.	TRBJ2-7	CASSEYTGKAHEQYF	TGTGCCAGCAGTGAATATACCGGGAAGGCTCACGAGCAGTACTTC
.	TRBV11-3	few	TRBJ1-1	CASSLDRVSEAFF	TGTGCCAGCAGCTTAGATCGAGTGAGTGAAGCTTTCTTT
.	TRBV4-1	.	TRBJ1-2	CASSQNPGLFQPDGYTF	TGCGCCAGCAGCCAAAACCCGGGACTTTTTCAGCCTGATGGCTACACCTTC
.	TRBV6-5	.	TRBJ2-3	CASSWSGVGFADTQYF	TGTGCCAGCAGTTGGTCAGGGGTCGGCTTCGCAGATACGCAGTATTTT
TRBD1	TRBV20-1	.	TRBJ1-2	CSATDRGSYF	TGCAGTGCGACCGACAGGGGCTCTTACTTC
.	TRBV11-2	.	TRBJ2-7	CASSLAPRVNYEQYF	TGTGCCAGCAGCTTAGCCCCGAGGGTAAACTACGAGCAGTACTTC
.	TRBV7-2	.	TRBJ1-4	CASSSGGGNEKLFF	TGTGCCAGCTCCTCCGGGGGAGGTAATGAAAAACTGTTTTTT
.	TRBV6-1	.	TRBJ2-2	CASSEWAGTNTGELFF	TGTGCCAGCAGTGAATGGGCGGGGACGAACACCGGGGAGCTGTTTTTT
.	TRBV10-3	once	TRBJ1-2	CAISEGAATNYGYTF	TGTGCCATCAGTGAGGGGGCGGCTACTAACTATGGCTACACCTTC
.	TRBV30	.	TRBJ1-4	CAWRGGGANEKLFF	TGTGCCTGGCGAGGTGGGGGGGCTAATGAAAAACTGTTTTTT
.	TRBV10-2	few	TRBJ1-5	CASTEQVNQPQHF	TGCGCCAGCACGGAACAGGTCAATCAGCCCCAGCATTTT
TRBD2	TRBV28	once	TRBJ2-3	CASITSGSDSDTQYF	TGTGCCAGCATCACTAGCGGGTCCGATTCAGATACGCAGTATTTT
.	TRBV7-2	.	TRBJ1-3	CASSLAPLLLNFAGNTIYF	TGTGCCAGCAGCTTAGCGCCCCTCCTACTGAACTTTGCTGGAAACACCATATATTTT
.	TRBV7-9	.	TRBJ2-7	CASSPGGLGREQYF	TGTGCCAGCAGTCCGGGGGGCCTTGGGAGAGAGCAGTACTTC
.	TRBV7-9	.	TRBJ2-5	CASSLGSGGRETQYF	TGTGCCAGCAGCTTAGGATCCGGGGGAAGGGAGACCCAGTACTTC
TRBD2	TRBV18	.	TRBJ2-3	CASSFQKTSRTDTQYF	TGTGCCAGCTCATTCCAGAAGACTAGCCGCACAGATACGCAGTATTTT
TRBD1	TRBV5-1	.	TRBJ1-1	CASKSSPWGQGNTEAFF	TGCGCCAGCAAAAGCTCCCCTTGGGGACAGGGGAACACTGAAGCTTTCTTT
.	TRBV7-2	once	TRBJ2-7	CASSQQGGLPYEQYF	TGTGCCAGCAGCCAGCAGGGCGGCCTTCCCTACGAGCAGTACTTC
TRBD1	TRBV7-7	.	TRBJ2-7	CASSRDRRSYEQYF	TGTGCTAGCAGCCGGGACAGACGTTCCTACGAGCAGTACTTC
.	TRBV6-6	.	TRBJ1-6	CASSPRYSSYNSPLHF	TGTGCCAGCAGTCCTCGGTACAGCTCCTATAATTCACCCCTCCACTTT
.	TRBV12-2	.	TRBJ2-7	CASRLGAETYEQYF	TGTGCAAGTCGCTTAGGAGCGGAAACCTACGAGCAGTACTTC
TRBD2	TRBV19	.	TRBJ2-5	CASSNGLAGGRSQETQYF	TGTGCCAGTAGTAACGGACTAGCGGGGGGGCGCTCTCAAGAGACCCAGTACTTC
.	TRBV27	.	TRBJ2-7	CASSLSSLYEQYF	TGTGCCAGCAGTTTATCGTCCCTCTACGAGCAGTACTTC
TRBD1	TRBV5-1	.	TRBJ1-2	CASSPTPGTGHGYTF	TGCGCCAGCAGCCCGACGCCGGGGACAGGCCATGGCTACACCTTC
.	TRBV12-1	.	TRBJ2-3	CASTHRGTSDALGTDTQYF	TGTGCCAGCACCCACCGGGGGACTAGCGACGCGTTGGGCACAGATACGCAGTATTTT
.	TRBV4-2	.	TRBJ2-1	CASSQELLAYNEQFF	TGTGCCAGCAGCCAAGAACTGCTCGCCTACAATGAGCAGTTCTTC
.	TRBV5-1	.	TRBJ2-7	CASSLSSQFSSYEQYF	TGCGCCAGCAGCTTGTCTAGCCAGTTCAGCTCCTACGAGCAGTACTTC
.	TRBV7-9	.	TRBJ1-5	CASSPEGQPQHF	TGTGCCAGCAGCCCAGAGGGCCAGCCCCAGCATTTT
TRBD1	TRBV19	.	TRBJ2-2	CASRENSGTAFSGELFF	TGTGCCAGTAGGGAGAACTCCGGGACAGCCTTTAGCGGGGAGCTGTTTTTT
.	TRBV7-2	.	TRBJ2-3	CASSLAGTDFLPTDTQYF	TGTGCCAGCAGCTTAGCGGGGACTGACTTTTTGCCCACAGATACGCAGTATTTT
TRBD2	TRBV4-2	.	TRBJ2-7	CASSQGTSETYEQYF	TGTGCCAGCAGCCAGGGGACTAGCGAAACCTACGAGCAGTACTTC